This T cell receptor beta chain was sequenced in a study of T-cell reconstitution after alpha-beta-depleted transplantation in children. Regarding the study as a whole: At around two months after transplant, the alpha-beta T cells were reportedly derived from several hundred expanded clones that came from non-depleted graft cells. T-cell counts and diversity at one year following transplant were attributed mainly to newly produced T cells. Some patients' high day-60 TCRbeta diversity was attributed to recipient cells surviving conditioning.

V shed 7 bases, J shed 2 bases, and the junction held 12 bases outside the gene matches. The CDR3 has 16 amino acids. CDR1 and CDR2 from the germline V gene are SGHAT and FQNNGV. TCRbeta library construction was performed incorporating unique molecular identifiers. TCRdb recomputed calls from the PCR reads with MiXCR, one row per CDR3 protein. The repertoire holds a few hundred thousand distinct CDR3 sequences, with roughly 7.1% as singletons. About this clonotype: Its antigen is as yet unknown.

The sample in question was PBMCs, obtained before TCRalphabeta/CD19-depleted stem cell transplant. The TCR comes from a boy between 2 and 10 years old with acute lymphoblastic leukemia, due to receive a stem cell transplant. The chain has TRBV11-2 and TRBJ2-3; the match to TRBD2 covers 7 bases. The CDR3 loop reads CASTLALGRATDTQYF. Written as DNA, the CDR3 is TGTGCCAGCACCCTAGCCCTGGGGAGGGCCACAGATACGCAGTATTTT.